These T cell receptor beta chains were read from a single sample in a study of T cell changes during pregnancy in multiple sclerosis. Here immunoSEQ multiplex PCR was the method, and the copy in TCRdb shows in-frame clones only, minus some. The table includes 100,000 to 110,000 clones, around 92% detected once. Specimen: peripheral blood, collected after pregnancy. These receptor sequences come from a female donor with multiple sclerosis, enrolled in a pregnancy study. The CDR3 runs from the conserved cysteine through the conserved F or W. The D gene is left open where the match is weak. Clone size is given for some rows only: seen once, a few or many times, or a class if the clone is expanded.

CDR3nt: TGTGCCAGCAGCGCCCACCCCGGGACAGACTATGGCTACACCTTC
CDR3aa: CASSAHPGTDYGYTF
v_gene: TRBV9
d_gene: TRBD1
abundance: few
j_gene: TRBJ1-2

CDR3nt: TGTGCCAGCAGCGTAGAGGGAGGCCTCACAGATACGCAGTATTTT
CDR3aa: CASSVEGGLTDTQYF
v_gene: TRBV9
d_gene: -
abundance: -
j_gene: TRBJ2-3

CDR3nt: TGCGCCAGCAGCCCCGAGAAAGAGACCCAGTACTTC
CDR3aa: CASSPEKETQYF
v_gene: TRBV5-1
d_gene: -
abundance: -
j_gene: TRBJ2-5

CDR3nt: TGTGCCAGCTCACCACCGACAATCAGCTCTGGGGCCAACGTCCTGACTTTC
CDR3aa: CASSPPTISSGANVLTF
v_gene: TRBV18
d_gene: -
abundance: -
j_gene: TRBJ2-6

CDR3nt: TGTGCCAGCAGTGGGACGGGACAGGGAGGGGAGACCCAGTACTTC
CDR3aa: CASSGTGQGGETQYF
v_gene: TRBV28
d_gene: TRBD1
abundance: once
j_gene: TRBJ2-5

CDR3nt: TGTGCCAGCAGCTTACGGACGCGGGAGGGCCGCAACAATGAGCAGTTCTTC
CDR3aa: CASSLRTREGRNNEQFF
v_gene: TRBV7-9
d_gene: TRBD2
abundance: -
j_gene: TRBJ2-1

CDR3nt: TGTGCCAGCAGCCCCGCGGGCAGTTTAACTGGATATGGCTACACCTTC
CDR3aa: CASSPAGSLTGYGYTF
v_gene: TRBV7-3
d_gene: -
abundance: -
j_gene: TRBJ1-2

CDR3nt: TGTGCCAGCAGCTTAAATTCGGACGAGCAGTACTTC
CDR3aa: CASSLNSDEQYF
v_gene: TRBV5-5
d_gene: -
abundance: -
j_gene: TRBJ2-7

CDR3nt: TGTGCCAGCAGCGTACAGCGCACCGGGGAGCTGTTTTTT
CDR3aa: CASSVQRTGELFF
v_gene: TRBV9
d_gene: -
abundance: -
j_gene: TRBJ2-2

CDR3nt: TGTGCCAGCAGTGATCCCGGGGGGGTCTACGAGCAGTACTTC
CDR3aa: CASSDPGGVYEQYF
v_gene: TRBV6-1
d_gene: TRBD2
abundance: -
j_gene: TRBJ2-7

CDR3nt: TGTGCCAGCTCACTCTTAAATGAAAAACTGTTTTTT
CDR3aa: CASSLLNEKLFF
v_gene: TRBV18
d_gene: -
abundance: few
j_gene: TRBJ1-4

CDR3nt: TGTGCCAGCAGTGAGAGAGCTTATGGCTACACCTTC
CDR3aa: CASSERAYGYTF
v_gene: TRBV6-1
d_gene: -
abundance: -
j_gene: TRBJ1-2

CDR3nt: TGTGCCAGCAGTGAAGAAAGGACAGGGGAAACAGATACGCAGTATTTT
CDR3aa: CASSEERTGETDTQYF
v_gene: TRBV9
d_gene: TRBD1
abundance: -
j_gene: TRBJ2-3

CDR3nt: TGTGCTAGTGGTTTGGCCGACAGGGGAGGTCAGCCCCAGCATTTT
CDR3aa: CASGLADRGGQPQHF
v_gene: TRBV12-5
d_gene: TRBD1
abundance: -
j_gene: TRBJ1-5

CDR3nt: TGTGCCAGCAGCTCCACCAAGAAACCGCGGGAAACCTACGAGCAGTACTTC
CDR3aa: CASSSTKKPRETYEQYF
v_gene: TRBV7-9
d_gene: -
abundance: -
j_gene: TRBJ2-7

CDR3nt: TGTGCCAGCAGCTTTTCCCAGGGGCGGAATACGCAGTATTTT
CDR3aa: CASSFSQGRNTQYF
v_gene: TRBV7-9
d_gene: -
abundance: once
j_gene: TRBJ2-3

CDR3nt: TGCGCCAGCAGCCAGGCAGGGGGCACAGGAAACACCATATATTTT
CDR3aa: CASSQAGGTGNTIYF
v_gene: TRBV5-1
d_gene: TRBD1
abundance: -
j_gene: TRBJ1-3

CDR3nt: TGTGCCAGCAGCGTAGGCGCCCGCACAGATACGCAGTATTTT
CDR3aa: CASSVGARTDTQYF
v_gene: TRBV9
d_gene: -
abundance: once
j_gene: TRBJ2-3

CDR3nt: TGTGCCAGCAGTCGTGACAGGGACTTTCAAAAACTGTTTTTT
CDR3aa: CASSRDRDFQKLFF
v_gene: TRBV6-5
d_gene: TRBD1
abundance: -
j_gene: TRBJ1-4

CDR3nt: TGTGCCAGCAGCTTAGTTGGGCAGCTGAACACTGAAGCTTTCTTT
CDR3aa: CASSLVGQLNTEAFF
v_gene: TRBV13
d_gene: -
abundance: -
j_gene: TRBJ1-1

CDR3nt: TGTGCCAGCAGTTCAGGGGGCGAAGACACCGGGGAGCTGTTTTTT
CDR3aa: CASSSGGEDTGELFF
v_gene: TRBV5-6
d_gene: TRBD1
abundance: -
j_gene: TRBJ2-2

CDR3nt: TGTGCCAGCAGCTCCTATAATGAAAAACTGTTTTTT
CDR3aa: CASSSYNEKLFF
v_gene: TRBV11-1
d_gene: -
abundance: -
j_gene: TRBJ1-4

CDR3nt: TGCGCCAGCAGCTCCGGGACAGGGAATCAGCCCCAGCATTTT
CDR3aa: CASSSGTGNQPQHF
v_gene: TRBV5-1
d_gene: TRBD1
abundance: -
j_gene: TRBJ1-5

CDR3nt: TGCGCCAGCAGCCCTACTACCGGGACAGGGAATTCACCCCTCCACTTT
CDR3aa: CASSPTTGTGNSPLHF
v_gene: TRBV4-1
d_gene: TRBD1
abundance: few
j_gene: TRBJ1-6

CDR3nt: TGTGCCAGCAGCTTACAGGGTGGGAACACTGAAGCTTTCTTT
CDR3aa: CASSLQGGNTEAFF
v_gene: TRBV7-3
d_gene: -
abundance: -
j_gene: TRBJ1-1

CDR3nt: TGCAGCGTCGGGGGGAGACAGGGGTTGGCTGAGCAGTTCTTC
CDR3aa: CSVGGRQGLAEQFF
v_gene: TRBV29-1
d_gene: -
abundance: -
j_gene: TRBJ2-1

CDR3nt: TGTGCCAGCAGCCGGACAGGGGGTCACACTGAAGCTTTCTTT
CDR3aa: CASSRTGGHTEAFF
v_gene: TRBV5-5
d_gene: TRBD1
abundance: -
j_gene: TRBJ1-1

CDR3nt: TGTGCCAGTAGTTGGGGGCCAGCGTTTGAGCAGTACTTC
CDR3aa: CASSWGPAFEQYF
v_gene: TRBV19
d_gene: -
abundance: few
j_gene: TRBJ2-7

CDR3nt: TGTGCCAGCAGACTACCCTCGTCCAGGGTCAGCAATCAGCCCCAGCATTTT
CDR3aa: CASRLPSSRVSNQPQHF
v_gene: TRBV5-8
d_gene: -
abundance: -
j_gene: TRBJ1-5

CDR3nt: TGTGCCAGCAGCTTGGTTACTAGTAGGGCAGATACGCAGTATTTT
CDR3aa: CASSLVTSRADTQYF
v_gene: TRBV5-4
d_gene: -
abundance: once
j_gene: TRBJ2-3

CDR3nt: TGTGCCAGCAGCTTAACCGGGACTTTGAACACCGGGGAGCTGTTTTTT
CDR3aa: CASSLTGTLNTGELFF
v_gene: TRBV7-3
d_gene: -
abundance: -
j_gene: TRBJ2-2

CDR3nt: TGTGCCAGCAGCGTAGGGGGCAGCAACACCGGGGAGCTGTTTTTT
CDR3aa: CASSVGGSNTGELFF
v_gene: TRBV9
d_gene: -
abundance: few
j_gene: TRBJ2-2

CDR3nt: TGTGCCAGCAGTTCGACAGGGAACTATGGCTACACCTTC
CDR3aa: CASSSTGNYGYTF
v_gene: TRBV6-5
d_gene: TRBD1
abundance: few
j_gene: TRBJ1-2

CDR3nt: TGTGCCAGCAGCGTCAGCGGGGGGAGCTCCTACAATGAGCAGTTCTTC
CDR3aa: CASSVSGGSSYNEQFF
v_gene: TRBV5-4
d_gene: TRBD2
abundance: once
j_gene: TRBJ2-1

CDR3nt: TGTGCCAGCATACCAGCGGGATTGAACACCGGGGAGCTGTTTTTT
CDR3aa: CASIPAGLNTGELFF
v_gene: TRBV2
d_gene: TRBD2
abundance: -
j_gene: TRBJ2-2

CDR3nt: TGTGCCAGCAAACGGTCTAGCGGGGGAGAGACCCAGTACTTC
CDR3aa: CASKRSSGGETQYF
v_gene: TRBV6-6
d_gene: TRBD2
abundance: -
j_gene: TRBJ2-5

CDR3nt: TGTGCCAGCAGTGATTTGTCTAGCGGCCACAATGAGCAGTTCTTC
CDR3aa: CASSDLSSGHNEQFF
v_gene: TRBV6-4
d_gene: TRBD2
abundance: -
j_gene: TRBJ2-1

CDR3nt: TGTGCCAGCATCACGGGACTCACTTATCCGCAGTACTTC
CDR3aa: CASITGLTYPQYF
v_gene: TRBV5-8
d_gene: -
abundance: -
j_gene: TRBJ2-4

CDR3nt: TGTGCCAGCAGCACCCGGACAGGCCCTTATAGCAATCAGCCCCAGCATTTT
CDR3aa: CASSTRTGPYSNQPQHF
v_gene: TRBV5-6
d_gene: TRBD1
abundance: -
j_gene: TRBJ1-5

CDR3nt: TGTGCCAGCAGCTTGAGCGGGAGAGTCACCGGGGAGCTGTTTTTT
CDR3aa: CASSLSGRVTGELFF
v_gene: TRBV5-4
d_gene: TRBD2
abundance: -
j_gene: TRBJ2-2

CDR3nt: TGTGCCAGCAGCCTCACCCTTAGACTAGCGGGAGTAAGTCTTTTCTTC
CDR3aa: CASSLTLRLAGVSLFF
v_gene: TRBV7-9
d_gene: TRBD2
abundance: -
j_gene: TRBJ2-1

CDR3nt: TGTGCCAGCTCGGAAGCGGAGACCCAGTACTTC
CDR3aa: CASSEAETQYF
v_gene: TRBV18
d_gene: -
abundance: -
j_gene: TRBJ2-5

CDR3nt: TGCGCCAGCAGCGCCGGGACTAGCGGGAGGGCCGGGGACATTCAGTACTTC
CDR3aa: CASSAGTSGRAGDIQYF
v_gene: TRBV5-1
d_gene: TRBD2
abundance: -
j_gene: TRBJ2-4

CDR3nt: TGTGCCAGCAGTGTCCGGGACAGGGGTGGCGAGCAGTACTTC
CDR3aa: CASSVRDRGGEQYF
v_gene: TRBV6-1
d_gene: TRBD1
abundance: -
j_gene: TRBJ2-7

CDR3nt: TGTGCCAGCAGTTTCAGACTCGGTGAGCAGTTCTTC
CDR3aa: CASSFRLGEQFF
v_gene: TRBV28
d_gene: -
abundance: -
j_gene: TRBJ2-1

CDR3nt: TGTGCCAGCAACCGGGACAGGGTAAATAACTATGGCTACACCTTC
CDR3aa: CASNRDRVNNYGYTF
v_gene: TRBV6-1
d_gene: TRBD1
abundance: -
j_gene: TRBJ1-2

CDR3nt: TGTGCCAGCTCATCTACGGGAGGGTACGAGCAGTACTTC
CDR3aa: CASSSTGGYEQYF
v_gene: TRBV18
d_gene: TRBD2
abundance: -
j_gene: TRBJ2-7

CDR3nt: TGTGCCAGCACCGACGGAGGGACTGGGGCCAACGTCCTGACTTTC
CDR3aa: CASTDGGTGANVLTF
v_gene: TRBV2
d_gene: -
abundance: -
j_gene: TRBJ2-6

CDR3nt: TGTGCCAGCAGTGAATGGGAGGGATCAAACACTGAAGCTTTCTTT
CDR3aa: CASSEWEGSNTEAFF
v_gene: TRBV6-1
d_gene: -
abundance: -
j_gene: TRBJ1-1

CDR3nt: TGTGCCAGCACAGGGAGGAACTATGGCTACACCTTC
CDR3aa: CASTGRNYGYTF
v_gene: TRBV2
d_gene: -
abundance: -
j_gene: TRBJ1-2

CDR3nt: TGTGCCAGCAGTCCGCGACTAGCGGGAGGGTATAATGAGCAGTTCTTC
CDR3aa: CASSPRLAGGYNEQFF
v_gene: TRBV2
d_gene: TRBD2
abundance: -
j_gene: TRBJ2-1

CDR3nt: TGTGCCAGCAGCTTGGGGACAAATGGTGAGCAGTTCTTC
CDR3aa: CASSLGTNGEQFF
v_gene: TRBV5-4
d_gene: -
abundance: -
j_gene: TRBJ2-1

CDR3nt: TGTGCCAGCAGCCCTAAGGGGGGGTTGAACACTGAAGCTTTCTTT
CDR3aa: CASSPKGGLNTEAFF
v_gene: TRBV6-6
d_gene: -
abundance: once
j_gene: TRBJ1-1

CDR3nt: TGTGCCAGCAGTCGGGGAGGACAGGGACTCCTAGCCAAAAACATTCAGTACTTC
CDR3aa: CASSRGGQGLLAKNIQYF
v_gene: TRBV28
d_gene: TRBD1
abundance: -
j_gene: TRBJ2-4

CDR3nt: TGTGCCATAAGGACAGGGAACTCTGGAAACACCATATATTTT
CDR3aa: CAIRTGNSGNTIYF
v_gene: TRBV28
d_gene: TRBD1
abundance: -
j_gene: TRBJ1-3

CDR3nt: TGTGCCAGCAGACTTGGGACAGGGATCGGTTCACTGGTGAACTATGGCTACACCTTC
CDR3aa: CASRLGTGIGSLVNYGYTF
v_gene: TRBV7-2
d_gene: TRBD1
abundance: once
j_gene: TRBJ1-2

CDR3nt: TGTGCCAGCAGTATCTTGCCCCGGACAAGGCAAGAGACCCAGTACTTC
CDR3aa: CASSILPRTRQETQYF
v_gene: TRBV7-2
d_gene: -
abundance: -
j_gene: TRBJ2-5

CDR3nt: TGTGCCAGCAGATCTCCACACCGGGACAGGAACACTGAAGCTTTCTTT
CDR3aa: CASRSPHRDRNTEAFF
v_gene: TRBV7-7
d_gene: TRBD1
abundance: -
j_gene: TRBJ1-1

CDR3nt: TGTGCCAGCAGTTACTCGATCGGGGAGGATTCCTACGAGCAGTACTTC
CDR3aa: CASSYSIGEDSYEQYF
v_gene: TRBV6-5
d_gene: -
abundance: once
j_gene: TRBJ2-7

CDR3nt: TGTGCCAGCTCACCGAGACAGGGGACCGCTGAAGCTTTCTTT
CDR3aa: CASSPRQGTAEAFF
v_gene: TRBV18
d_gene: TRBD1
abundance: -
j_gene: TRBJ1-1